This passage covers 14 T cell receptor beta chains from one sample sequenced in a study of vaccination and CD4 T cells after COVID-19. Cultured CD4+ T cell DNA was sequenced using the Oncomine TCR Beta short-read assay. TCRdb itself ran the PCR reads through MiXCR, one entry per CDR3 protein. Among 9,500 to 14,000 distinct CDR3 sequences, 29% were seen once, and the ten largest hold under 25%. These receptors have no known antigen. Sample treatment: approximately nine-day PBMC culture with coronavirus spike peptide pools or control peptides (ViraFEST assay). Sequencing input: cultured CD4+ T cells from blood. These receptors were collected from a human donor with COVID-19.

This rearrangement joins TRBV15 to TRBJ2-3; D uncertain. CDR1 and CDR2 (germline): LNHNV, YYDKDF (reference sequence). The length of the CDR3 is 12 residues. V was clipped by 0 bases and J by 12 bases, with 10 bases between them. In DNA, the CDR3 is TGTGCCACCAGCAGAGACGACCAGTCCCAGTATTTT. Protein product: CATSRDDQSQYF.

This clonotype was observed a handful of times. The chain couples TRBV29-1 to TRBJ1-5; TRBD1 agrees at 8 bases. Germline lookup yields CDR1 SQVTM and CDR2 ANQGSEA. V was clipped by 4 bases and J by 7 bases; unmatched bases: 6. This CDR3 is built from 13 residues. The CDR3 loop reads CSVVSGGGQPQHF. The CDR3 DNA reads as TGCAGCGTTGTATCAGGGGGCGGGCAGCCCCAGCATTTT.

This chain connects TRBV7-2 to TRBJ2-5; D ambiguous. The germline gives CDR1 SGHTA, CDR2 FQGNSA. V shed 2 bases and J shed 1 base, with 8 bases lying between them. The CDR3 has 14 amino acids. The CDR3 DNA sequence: TGTGCCAGCAGCTTACCGCGCCTCCAAGAGACCCAGTACTTC. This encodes CASSLPRLQETQYF. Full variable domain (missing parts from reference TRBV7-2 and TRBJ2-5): GAGVSQSPSNKVTEKGKDVELRCDPISGHTALYWYRQSLGQGLEFLIYFQGNSAPDKSGLPSDRFSAERTGGSVSTLTIQRTQQEDSAVYLCASSLPRLQETQYFGPGTRLLVL.

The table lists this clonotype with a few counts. CDR3 in amino acids: CASSFGQNTEAFF. Written as DNA, the CDR3 is TGTGCCAGCAGTTTTGGACAGAACACTGAAGCTTTCTTT. The gene calls are TRBV12-3 or TRBV12-4 and TRBJ1-1; possible D gene TRBD1, 5 bases. Trimming removed 3 bases from V and 1 base from J, with 6 bases in between. This CDR3 has 13 residues.

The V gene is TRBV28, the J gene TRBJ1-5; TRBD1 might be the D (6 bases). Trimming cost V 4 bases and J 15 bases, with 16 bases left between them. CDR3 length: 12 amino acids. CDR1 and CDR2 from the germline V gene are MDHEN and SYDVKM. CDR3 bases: TGTGCCAGCAGTTCCCCTGACAGGATTGCGCATTTT. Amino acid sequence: CASSSPDRIAHF.

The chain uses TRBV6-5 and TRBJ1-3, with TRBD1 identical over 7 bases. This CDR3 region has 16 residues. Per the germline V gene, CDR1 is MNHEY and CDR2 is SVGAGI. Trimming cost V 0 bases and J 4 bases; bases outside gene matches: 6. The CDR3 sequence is CASSYSTGLKGNTIYF. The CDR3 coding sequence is TGTGCCAGCAGTTACTCGACAGGGTTGAAAGGAAACACCATATATTTT.

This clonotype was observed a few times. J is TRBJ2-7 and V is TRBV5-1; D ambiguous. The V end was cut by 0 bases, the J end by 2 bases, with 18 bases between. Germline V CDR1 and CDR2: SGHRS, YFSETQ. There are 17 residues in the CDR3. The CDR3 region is CASSLALRTIGPYEQYF. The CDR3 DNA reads TGCGCCAGCAGCTTGGCCCTCCGAACAATTGGGCCCTACGAGCAGTACTTC.

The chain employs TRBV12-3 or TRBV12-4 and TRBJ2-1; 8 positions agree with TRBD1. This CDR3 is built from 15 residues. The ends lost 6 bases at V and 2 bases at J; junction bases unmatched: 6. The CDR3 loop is CASRSQGVTYNEQFF. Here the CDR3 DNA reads TGTGCCAGCAGGTCACAGGGGGTTACCTACAATGAGCAGTTCTTC.

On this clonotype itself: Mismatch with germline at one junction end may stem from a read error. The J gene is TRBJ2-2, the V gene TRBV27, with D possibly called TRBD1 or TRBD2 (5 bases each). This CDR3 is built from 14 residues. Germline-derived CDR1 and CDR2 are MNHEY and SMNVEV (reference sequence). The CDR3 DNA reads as TGTGCCAGCAGCGAGGCAGGGAACACCGGGGAGCTGCTTTTT. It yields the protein CASSEAGNTGELLF.

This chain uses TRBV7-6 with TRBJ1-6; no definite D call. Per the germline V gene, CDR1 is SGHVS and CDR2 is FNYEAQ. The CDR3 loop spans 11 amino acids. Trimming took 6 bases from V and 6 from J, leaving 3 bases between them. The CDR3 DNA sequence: TGTGCCAGCAGACCTAATTCACCCCTCCACTTT. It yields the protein CASRPNSPLHF. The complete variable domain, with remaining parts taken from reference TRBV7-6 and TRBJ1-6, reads GAGVSQSPRYKVTKRGQDVALRCDPISGHVSLYWYRQALGQGPEFLTYFNYEAQQDKSGLPNDRFSAERPEGSISTLTIQRTEQRDSAMYRCASRPNSPLHFGNGTRLTVT.

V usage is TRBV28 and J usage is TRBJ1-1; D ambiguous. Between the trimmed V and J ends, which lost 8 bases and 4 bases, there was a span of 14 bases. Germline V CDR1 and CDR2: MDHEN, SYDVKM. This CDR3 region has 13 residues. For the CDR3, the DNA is TGTGCCAGCCTCACGAGGAGAGGCACTGAAGCTTTCTTT. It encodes CASLTRRGTEAFF.

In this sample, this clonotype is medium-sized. This CDR3 reads CASSYLGRGQPQHF. CDR3 in DNA: TGTGCCAGCAGTTACCTAGGACGGGGTCAGCCCCAGCATTTT. The chain combines TRBV6-5 with TRBJ1-5, with no clear D. The V end lost 2 bases, the J end lost 6 bases, and 11 bases lay between the germline ends. Germline V gene lookup returns CDR1 MNHEY and CDR2 SVGAGI. The CDR3 contains 14 residues.

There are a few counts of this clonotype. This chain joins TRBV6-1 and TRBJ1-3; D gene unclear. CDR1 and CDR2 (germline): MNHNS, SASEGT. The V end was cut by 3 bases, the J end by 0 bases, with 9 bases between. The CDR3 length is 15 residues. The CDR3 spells CASSDLDGSGNTIYF. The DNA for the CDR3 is TGTGCCAGCAGTGATCTCGACGGCTCTGGAAACACCATATATTTT.

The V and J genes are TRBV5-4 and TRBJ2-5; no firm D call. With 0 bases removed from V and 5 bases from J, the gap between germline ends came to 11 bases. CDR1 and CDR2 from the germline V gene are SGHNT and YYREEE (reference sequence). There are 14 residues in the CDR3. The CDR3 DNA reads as TGTGCCAGCAGCTTGGGGACCGGGTCGGAGACCCAGTACTTC. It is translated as CASSLGTGSETQYF.